The present T cell receptor (beta chain) was sequenced within a study of neurological immune-mediated disorders. Unsorted libraries were derived from 2 million PBMCs stored at -80 C. A single record per CDR3 protein comes from TCRdb applying MiXCR to the 5' RACE reads. The sample consists of 69,000 or so distinct CDR3 sequences, 4.8% of them appearing once. Comments on this clonotype: Its specificity is unknown. A read error is possible here, since a much larger clone lies one base away.

The V and J ends lost 8 bases and 0 bases respectively, with 12 bases between them. The germline V gene has CDR1 SGHVS and CDR2 FNYEAQ. This CDR3 contains 14 residues. Findings and limits, study-wide: A possible signature appeared as one related-CDR3 cluster, in which phylogenetic grouping placed the repertoires of 18 of 34 multiple sclerosis patients.

Sequenced input: PBMCs. The chain uses TRBV7-6 and TRBJ2-3; TRBD2 might be the D (6 bases). This receptor was obtained from a woman in her sixties or seventies with multiple sclerosis. Here the CDR3 DNA reads TGTGCCAGCGGGAATAGCGGAAGCACAGATACGCAGTATTTT. It codes for CASGNSGSTDTQYF.